The 8 T cell receptor beta chains reported below all come from one sample, sequenced in a study of blood T cell repertoires in COVID-19. Profiled with immunoSEQ multiplex PCR; TCRdb holds only in-frame clones, not every one. This table has 40,000 to 45,000 clones, around 90% appearing once. Sequencing was performed on peripheral blood. Receptors were obtained from a man aged 50 or older with active COVID-19.

The rearrangement uses TRBV5-4 and TRBJ2-1, with no clear D. V lost 0 bases and J lost 0, with 7 bases in between. This CDR3 comprises 15 residues. Germline V gene data show CDR1 as SGHNT and CDR2 as YYREEE (reference sequence). CDR3: CASSLDISSYNEQFF. The CDR3 region has the DNA TGTGCCAGCAGCTTGGACATAAGCTCCTACAATGAGCAGTTCTTC.

The V gene is TRBV7-8, the J gene TRBJ1-4; 11 bases match TRBD1. The J segment lost 8 bases and the V segment lost 4 bases, leaving 12 bases of the junction unmatched. This CDR3 is 17 amino acids long. CDR1 and CDR2 from the germline V gene are SGHVS and FQNEAQ. CDR3 amino acids: CASSWTGGGMVREKLFF. CDR3 nucleotide sequence: TGTGCCAGCAGCTGGACAGGGGGCGGGATGGTTAGAGAAAAACTGTTTTTT.

The DNA of the CDR3 is TGCGCCAGCAGCCCGCGGACAGGGGGCTTCACAGATACGCAGTATTTT. This translates into CASSPRTGGFTDTQYF. This chain uses TRBV5-1 with TRBJ2-3; 11 nucleotides line up with TRBD1. J gave up 2 bases and V 4 bases, and 6 bases lay outside the gene matches. In germline, CDR1 is SGHRS, CDR2 YFSETQ. The CDR3 is 16 amino acids. The complete variable domain, with remaining parts taken from reference TRBV5-1 and TRBJ2-3, reads KAGVTQTPRYLIKTRGQQVTLSCSPISGHRSVSWYQQTPGQGLQFLFEYFSETQRNKGNFPGRFSGRQFSNSRSEMNVSTLELGDSALYLCASSPRTGGFTDTQYFGPGTRLTVL.

The chain joins TRBV24-1 to TRBJ2-7, with 9 bases fitting TRBD2. Germline lookup yields CDR1 KGHDR and CDR2 SFDVKD. The CDR3 contains 15 residues. With V trimmed by 4 bases and J by 4 bases, 7 bases remained unmatched. CDR3 coding DNA: TGTGCCACCAGTGACCCCCGGACTAGCGTATACGAGCAGTACTTC. Its translation is CATSDPRTSVYEQYF.

The chain has TRBV21-1 and TRBJ2-7; the DNA was not used to check the table's D call, TRBD1. TRBV21-1 is annotated as a pseudogene. The length of the CDR3 is 13 residues. The CDR3 nucleotides read TGTGCCAGCAGCAAAGCCAGGGCCTACGAGCAGTACTTC. The encoded protein is CASSKARAYEQYF.

This chain joins TRBV27 and TRBJ2-3, with D unclear. The ends were cut back, 4 bases at V and 2 bases at J, with 13 bases in the middle. The CDR3 loop spans 15 amino acids. Germline CDR1 and CDR2: MNHEY and SMNVEV (reference sequence). The CDR3 loop reads CASSSPPGDTDTQYF. CDR3 sequence (DNA): TGTGCCAGCAGTTCACCCCCGGGTGACACAGATACGCAGTATTTT.

The genes are TRBV28 and TRBJ2-1, with TRBD2 as a possible D gene (5 bases). This CDR3 comprises 13 residues. Deletions cut 6 bases from V and 7 bases from J, with 13 bases between. CDR1 and CDR2 (germline): MDHEN, SYDVKM. CDR3 protein: CASSLLQRNEQFF. Here the CDR3 DNA reads TGTGCCAGCAGCCTGCTTCAGCGGAATGAGCAGTTCTTC.

The chain links TRBV6-6 to TRBJ2-1, with TRBD2 matching over 13 bases. CDR3 size: 15 residues. Germline V gene data show CDR1 as MNHNY and CDR2 as SVGAGI (reference sequence). V lost 5 bases, J lost 5 bases, and 3 bases stayed unmatched. CDR3 DNA sequence: TGTGCCAGCAGTCAAGGACTAGCGGGGGACAATGAGCAGTTCTTC. Translating gives CASSQGLAGDNEQFF.